This entry concerns a single T cell receptor (beta chain). The antigen is not known. The data stem from a study of T cells in Graves' hyperthyroidism and ophthalmopathy. Study results and limitations: Progression to ophthalmopathy was predicted a median of about 6.6 months early. Within blood appeared most thyroid clonotypes that had expanded above 0.001.

Researchers amplified the TCR beta CDR3 regions from RNA transcripts. With the HTBI primer set, the TCR CDR3 went through a first round of RT-PCR. TCRdb redid the calling of the multiplex PCR reads with MiXCR, one entry per CDR3 protein. The sample records around 36,000 distinct CDR3 sequences, roughly 52% being singletons. The V and J ends lost 7 bases and 4 bases, in that order; junction bases with no gene match: 5. The CDR3 extends over 13 amino acids. Patients with ophthalmopathy all had a Clinical Activity Score of at least 3, a NOSPECS grade of at least 4 and duration under 3 months. Around 10 ml of fresh peripheral blood supplied the PBMCs.

This TCR was recovered from a man aged 35 to 55 with Graves' ophthalmopathy. The chain joins TRBV12-3 or TRBV12-4 to TRBJ2-5, with 8 bases lining up with TRBD1. Sequenced material: blood. The CDR3 nucleotides are TGTGCCAGCACCGGGACAGGAATAGAGACCCAGTACTTC. Residues: CASTGTGIETQYF.